Listed here are 20 T cell receptor beta chains from one sample, sequenced in a study of blood T cell repertoires in COVID-19. Only in-frame clones appear in the TCRdb table, and some are missing; sequencing was by immunoSEQ multiplex PCR. Here the sample spans under 250,000 clones, 89% being singletons. The sample was peripheral blood. Receptors originate from a woman in her forties with acute or convalescent COVID-19.

This clone showed up just once. The chain has TRBV9 and TRBJ2-5; D is perhaps TRBD2 (5 bases). V gave up 3 bases and J gave up 5 bases, with 14 bases separating them. The CDR3 spans 14 residues. CDR1 is SGDLS and CDR2 is YYNGEE in the germline V gene. CDR3 nucleotide sequence: TGTGCCAGCAGCGAGGAGGCCGCGCGGGAGACCCAGTACTTC. This sequence encodes CASSEEAARETQYF.

The chain couples TRBV5-6 to TRBJ2-7; 10 nucleotides agree with TRBD1. The CDR3 is made up of 15 amino acids. The germline gives CDR1 SGHDT, CDR2 YYEEEE. Germline trimming cut 3 bases from V and 3 bases from J; bases unmatched to any gene: 6. The CDR3 DNA sequence: TGTGCCAGCAGCTGGGGGACAGGGGCTAACTACGAGCAGTACGTC. It specifies CASSWGTGANYEQYV.

This clone showed up just once. J is TRBJ1-1 and V is TRBV7-2; a weak D match, TRBD1 (5 bases). The ends were cut back, 2 bases at V and 4 bases at J, with 14 bases in the middle. The CDR3 is made up of 15 amino acids. Looked up from germline, CDR1 is SGHTA and CDR2 is FQGNSA. The DNA of the CDR3 is TGTGCCAGCAGCTTAACTCGCGTGGGGGGCACTGAAGCTTTCTTT. The encoded protein is CASSLTRVGGTEAFF. Full variable domain (outside the CDR3, taken from reference TRBV7-2 and TRBJ1-1): GAGVSQSPSNKVTEKGKDVELRCDPISGHTALYWYRQSLGQGLEFLIYFQGNSAPDKSGLPSDRFSAERTGGSVSTLTIQRTQQEDSAVYLCASSLTRVGGTEAFFGQGTRLTVV.

V is TRBV6-2 or TRBV6-3 and J is TRBJ1-1; the match to TRBD1 covers 9 bases. CDR1 and CDR2 (germline): MNHEY, SVGEGT. This CDR3 region has 15 residues. Losses at the gene ends were 2 bases for V and 6 bases for J; bases not matched to a gene: 7. CDR3 residues: CASSYGGTGRAEAFF. CDR3 DNA sequence: TGTGCCAGCAGTTACGGTGGGACAGGGCGGGCTGAAGCTTTCTTT.

V and J are TRBV3-1 (or the pseudogene TRBV3-2) and TRBJ1-4; no clear D gene. The V end was cut by 5 bases, the J end by 8 bases, with 12 bases between. Germline V CDR1 and CDR2: LGHDT, YNNKEL (reference sequence). This CDR3 region has 13 residues. DNA of the CDR3: TGTGCCAGCAGCGGCCGGGGAACAGAAAAACTGTTTTTT. Protein product: CASSGRGTEKLFF.

The rearrangement uses TRBV2 and TRBJ2-2, with D perhaps matching TRBD1 (6 bases). Germline V gives CDR1 SNHLY, CDR2 FYNNEI. V was clipped by 5 bases and J by 0 bases, with 13 bases between them. The CDR3 loop spans 16 amino acids. Here the CDR3 reads CASSSQGRPNTGELFF. As DNA, the CDR3 is TGTGCCAGCAGTTCTCAGGGGCGACCGAACACCGGGGAGCTGTTTTTT. The full variable domain, completed using reference TRBV2 and TRBJ2-2, is EPEVTQTPSHQVTQMGQEVILRCVPISNHLYFYWYRQILGQKVEFLVSFYNNEISEKSEIFDDQFSVERPDGSNFTLKIRSTKLEDSAMYFCASSSQGRPNTGELFFGEGSRLTVL.

The genes are TRBV27 and TRBJ2-3; TRBD2 aligns across 7 bases. From germline, CDR1 is MNHEY and CDR2 SMNVEV (reference sequence). This CDR3 contains 14 residues. J gave up 6 bases and V 4 bases, and 7 bases lay outside the gene matches. In nucleotides, the CDR3 is TGTGCCAGCAGTTGGGCGGGGGAGTCGGATACGCAGTATTTT. This codes for CASSWAGESDTQYF.

The sample holds one count of this clone. V is TRBV19 and J is TRBJ1-6; TRBD1 agrees at 8 bases. Germline CDR1 and CDR2: LNHDA and SQIVND (reference sequence). The length of the CDR3 is 15 residues. Unmatched junction bases numbered 13, after V lost 8 bases and J lost 10 bases. The CDR3 DNA reads as TGTGCCAGTTCTCGCCAGGGGGCGCGTAGATCACCCCTCCACTTT. Encoded protein: CASSRQGARRSPLHF.

The V and J genes are TRBV2 and TRBJ2-3; TRBD2 aligns across 8 bases. Germline V CDR1 and CDR2: SNHLY, FYNNEI. The V gene end was trimmed by 10 bases and the J gene end by 0 bases; junction bases not matched to a gene: 6. The CDR3 totals 14 residues. CDR3 coding DNA: TGTGCCACCGGGAGGGGGACCAGCACAGATACGCAGTATTTT. Protein: CATGRGTSTDTQYF. The full variable domain, rest sourced from reference TRBV2 and TRBJ2-3, is EPEVTQTPSHQVTQMGQEVILRCVPISNHLYFYWYRQILGQKVEFLVSFYNNEISEKSEIFDDQFSVERPDGSNFTLKIRSTKLEDSAMYFCATGRGTSTDTQYFGPGTRLTVL.

The chain employs TRBV7-2 and TRBJ1-6; possible D gene TRBD1, 5 bases. CDR1 and CDR2 from the germline V gene are SGHTA and FQGNSA. This CDR3 is 13 amino acids long. V was trimmed by 4 bases and J by 9 bases, leaving 10 bases between them. CDR3 amino acids: CASSSVGGSPLHF. CDR3 DNA sequence: TGTGCCAGCAGCTCAGTCGGGGGTTCACCCCTCCACTTT.

The chain has TRBV2 and TRBJ1-2, with TRBD1 as a possible D gene (5 bases). The CDR3 runs 12 residues. V was trimmed by 9 bases and J by 1 base, leaving 9 bases between them. Germline-derived CDR1 and CDR2 are SNHLY and FYNNEI. The CDR3 here is CARKTDNYGYTF. The CDR3 DNA reads as TGTGCCAGAAAGACAGATAACTATGGCTACACCTTC.

CDR3 sequence (DNA): TGCGCCAGCAGCTCTGGGGGCGGATTCAATGAGCAGTTCTTC. It specifies CASSSGGGFNEQFF. The chain employs TRBV5-1 and TRBJ2-1; a possible D gene is TRBD1 (6 bases). This CDR3 contains 14 residues. Trimming cost V 3 bases and J 6 bases, with 13 bases left between them. The germline V gene has CDR1 SGHRS and CDR2 YFSETQ.

This chain connects TRBV27 to TRBJ1-2; D remains ambiguous. This CDR3 contains 15 residues. V lost 4 bases and J 3 bases, leaving 15 bases between the germline ends. CDR1 is MNHEY, CDR2 SMNVEV, per germline (reference sequence). In nucleotides, the CDR3 is TGTGCCAGCAGTTCCAGACCGACTAGGGACTATGGCTACACCTTC. It specifies CASSSRPTRDYGYTF.

The chain joins TRBV11-1 to TRBJ1-5; perhaps TRBD1 as D (5 bases). The CDR3 is 12 amino acids. V lost 5 bases and J 9 bases, leaving 11 bases between the germline ends. CDR1 and CDR2 from the germline V gene are SGHAT and FQDESV (reference sequence). CDR3 sequence reads: CASSETRGPQHF. The DNA of the CDR3 is TGTGCCAGCAGCGAAACAAGGGGGCCCCAGCATTTT.

The chain couples TRBV27 to TRBJ1-4, with TRBD1 identical over 8 bases. With V trimmed by 5 bases and J by 4 bases, 3 bases remained unmatched. Per germline, CDR1 MNHEY and CDR2 SMNVEV (reference sequence). CDR3 length: 14 residues. CDR3 nucleotide sequence: TGTGCCAGCAGTGGGACAGGCTTTAATGAAAAACTGTTTTTT. Its protein is CASSGTGFNEKLFF. Filled out from reference TRBV27 and TRBJ1-4, the complete variable domain reads EAQVTQNPRYLITVTGKKLTVTCSQNMNHEYMSWYRQDPGLGLRQIYYSMNVEVTDKGDVPEGYKVSRKEKRNFPLILESPSPNQTSLYFCASSGTGFNEKLFFGSGTQLSVL.

The chain joins TRBV19 to TRBJ2-1, with D uncertain. The CDR3 length is 11 residues. Trimming cost V 3 bases and J 7 bases, with 4 bases left between them. From germline, CDR1 is LNHDA and CDR2 SQIVND (reference sequence). The CDR3: CASSMRNEQFF. The CDR3 DNA reads as TGTGCCAGTAGTATGCGAAATGAGCAGTTCTTC.

This chain uses TRBV6-6 with TRBJ1-5; possibly TRBD1 for D (6 bases). V lost 5 bases and J lost 2, with 13 bases in between. This CDR3 is built from 15 residues. Germline V gives CDR1 MNHNY, CDR2 SVGAGI (reference sequence). The CDR3 DNA sequence: TGTGCCAGCAGTCAACAACAGGGTGGCAATCAGCCCCAGCATTTT. It specifies CASSQQQGGNQPQHF.

Only a few counts were recorded for this clone. The V gene is TRBV5-4, the J gene TRBJ1-6; D gene unclear. Germline CDR1 and CDR2: SGHNT and YYREEE (reference sequence). V lost 0 bases and J 10 bases, leaving 5 bases between the germline ends. The CDR3 loop spans 12 amino acids. The CDR3 region is CASSLERSPLHF. CDR3 in DNA: TGTGCCAGCAGCTTGGAGCGATCACCCCTCCACTTT.

The V and J genes are TRBV4-2 and TRBJ2-2, with D possibly matching TRBD1 (6 bases). Looked up from germline, CDR1 is LGHNA and CDR2 is YNFKEQ. V lost 4 bases and J 0 bases, leaving 15 bases between the germline ends. This CDR3 has 17 amino acids. The CDR3 DNA reads TGTGCCAGCAGCCCGACCACAGGGCGATCGAACACCGGGGAGCTGTTTTTT. Protein product: CASSPTTGRSNTGELFF.

The V and J genes are TRBV2 and TRBJ2-2, with D possibly being TRBD2 (6 bases). The V end lost 3 bases, the J end lost 1 base, and 9 bases lay between the germline ends. CDR3 length equals 15 residues. Germline lookup yields CDR1 SNHLY and CDR2 FYNNEI. The CDR3: CASSELRGNTGELFF. The CDR3 bases are TGTGCCAGCAGTGAGTTGCGGGGGAACACCGGGGAGCTGTTTTTT.